This T cell receptor beta chain was recorded in a study of cytomegalovirus exposure and HLA in healthy donors. General study points: In vitro, a few CMV-associated chains proved specific for CMV antigens. Listed as cytomegalovirus-associated were 164 TCR beta chains. In the 95 to 150 validation repertoires, just under 95% of cluster scores exceeded 0, per a later analysis. Many donors shared some public TCRs, even though most TCR sequences were rare.

TCRdb keeps only in-frame clones here, not all; method: immunoSEQ multiplex PCR. In the table there are approximately 260,000 clones, about 86% of which are singletons. A remark on this clone: What it binds is not known. At one end the junction does not follow the germline gene, possibly because of a read error.

This CDR3 is built from 15 residues. The germline gives CDR1 MDHEN, CDR2 SYDVKM. Sample: PBMCs. The receptor's source is a woman aged 18-29 years in good health and CMV-seronegative. The V gene is TRBV28, the J gene TRBJ2-1, with TRBD1 matching over 8 bases. The CDR3 region has the DNA TGTGCCAGCATCTTAGGGGCAGGGGGCTGGAATGAGCGGTTCTTC. This sequence encodes CASILGAGGWNERFF.